What follows are 4 T cell receptor beta chains derived from one specimen sequenced in a study of T cells after yellow fever vaccination. TCRdb recomputed calls from the 5' RACE reads with MiXCR, one row per CDR3 protein. The sample shows around 340,000 distinct CDR3 sequences, 7.5% to 9% of them seen only once. The starting material was PBMCs, obtained on the day of the first yellow fever vaccination. The receptors shown here come from a man aged 18 to 30 who received the YFV17D yellow fever vaccine.

This rearrangement joins TRBV6-6 to TRBJ2-5; the D is unclear. CDR3 length: 12 amino acids. The ends were cut back, 6 bases at V and 6 bases at J, with 11 bases in the middle. Germline CDR1 reads MNHNY; CDR2 reads SVGAGI (reference sequence). CDR3 loop: CASRPSRKTQYF. The CDR3 nucleotides read TGTGCCAGCAGACCCAGCAGGAAGACCCAGTACTTC.

J is TRBJ2-7 and V is TRBV6-4; 8 nucleotides line up with TRBD2. The CDR3 length is 14 residues. Per germline, CDR1 MRHNA and CDR2 SNTAGT. V dropped 3 bases and J dropped 4; count of bases not matched to a gene: 5. CDR3 region: CASSERQRGYEQYF. The CDR3 bases are TGTGCCAGCAGTGAACGCCAGCGGGGGTACGAGCAGTACTTC.

The CDR3 sequence is CATSRLGGNNQPQHF. For the CDR3, the DNA is TGTGCCACCAGCAGACTGGGGGGCAACAATCAGCCCCAGCATTTT. The rearrangement uses TRBV15 and TRBJ1-5; D may be TRBD1 (6 bases). This CDR3 is 15 amino acids long. V shed 2 bases and J shed 3 bases, with 11 bases lying between them. Looked up from germline, CDR1 is LNHNV and CDR2 is YYDKDF (reference sequence).

To note about this clonotype: No conserved phenylalanine or tryptophan is present at the end of the CDR3, so a read error is the likely explanation. This sequence joins TRBV28 and TRBJ2-3; a weak D match, TRBD2 (5 bases). Trimming took off 10 bases at V and 12 bases at J, with 20 bases between the two ends. Germline values: CDR1 MDHEN, CDR2 SYDVKM. CDR3 length equals 12 residues. CDR3 sequence (DNA): TGTGCCACCGGGAATGAGCGGCCCCTTCAGTATCTT. This sequence encodes CATGNERPLQYL.